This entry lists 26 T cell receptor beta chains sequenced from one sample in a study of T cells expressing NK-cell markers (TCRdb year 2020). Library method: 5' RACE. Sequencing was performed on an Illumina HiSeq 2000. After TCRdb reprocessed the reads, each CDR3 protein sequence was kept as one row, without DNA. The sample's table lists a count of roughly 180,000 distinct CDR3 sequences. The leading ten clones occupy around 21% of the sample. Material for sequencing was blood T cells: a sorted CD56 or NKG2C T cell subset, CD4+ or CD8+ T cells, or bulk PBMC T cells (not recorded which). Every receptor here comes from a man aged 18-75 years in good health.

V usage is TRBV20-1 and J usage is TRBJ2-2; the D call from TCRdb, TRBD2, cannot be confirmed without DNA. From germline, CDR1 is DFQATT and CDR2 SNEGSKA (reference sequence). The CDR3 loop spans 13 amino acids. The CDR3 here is CSAPGPYTGELFF.

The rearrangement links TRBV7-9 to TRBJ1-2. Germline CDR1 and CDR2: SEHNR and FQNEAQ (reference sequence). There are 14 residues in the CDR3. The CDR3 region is CASSEGRNPYGYTF. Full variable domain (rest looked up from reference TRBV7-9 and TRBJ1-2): DTGVSQNPRHKITKRGQNVTFRCDPISEHNRLYWYRQTLGQGPEFLTYFQNEAQLEKSRLLSDRFSAERPKGSFSTLEIQRTEQGDSAMYLCASSEGRNPYGYTFGSGTRLTVV.

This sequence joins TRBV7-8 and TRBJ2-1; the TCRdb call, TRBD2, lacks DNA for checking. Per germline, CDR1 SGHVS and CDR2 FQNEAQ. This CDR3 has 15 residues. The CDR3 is CASSPSGAGRGEQFF.

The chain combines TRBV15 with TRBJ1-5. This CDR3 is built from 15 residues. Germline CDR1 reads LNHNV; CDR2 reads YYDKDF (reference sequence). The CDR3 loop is CATSRDLNSNQPQHF.

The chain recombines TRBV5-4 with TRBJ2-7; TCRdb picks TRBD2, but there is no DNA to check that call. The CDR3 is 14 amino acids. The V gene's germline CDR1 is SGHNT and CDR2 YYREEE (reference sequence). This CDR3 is CASSALSSGGEQYF. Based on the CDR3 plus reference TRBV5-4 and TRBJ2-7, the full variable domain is ETGVTQSPTHLIKTRGQQVTLRCSSQSGHNTVSWYQQALGQGPQFIFQYYREEENGRGNFPPRFSGLQFPNYSSELNVNALELDDSALYLCASSALSSGGEQYFGPGTRLTVT.

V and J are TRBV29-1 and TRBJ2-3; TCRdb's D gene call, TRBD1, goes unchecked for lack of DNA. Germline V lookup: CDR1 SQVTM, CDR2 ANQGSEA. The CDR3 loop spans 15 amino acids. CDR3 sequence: CSVGGWTGRADTQYF.

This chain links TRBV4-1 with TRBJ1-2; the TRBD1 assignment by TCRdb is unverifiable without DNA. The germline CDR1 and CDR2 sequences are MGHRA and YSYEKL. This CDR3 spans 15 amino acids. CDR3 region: CASSQGRGLAYGYTF.

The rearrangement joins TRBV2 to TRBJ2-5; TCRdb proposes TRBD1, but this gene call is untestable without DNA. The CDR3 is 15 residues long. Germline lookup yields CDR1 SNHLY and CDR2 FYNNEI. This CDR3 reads CASSDPETMEETQYF.

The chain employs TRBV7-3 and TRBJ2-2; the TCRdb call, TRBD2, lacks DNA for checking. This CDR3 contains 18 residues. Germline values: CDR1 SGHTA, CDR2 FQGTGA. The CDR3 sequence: CASSSTPGTAGTGELFFF.

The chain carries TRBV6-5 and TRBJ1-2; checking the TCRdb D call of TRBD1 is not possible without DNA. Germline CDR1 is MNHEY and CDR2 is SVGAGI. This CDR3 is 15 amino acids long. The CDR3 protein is CASSSALDRIRGYTF.

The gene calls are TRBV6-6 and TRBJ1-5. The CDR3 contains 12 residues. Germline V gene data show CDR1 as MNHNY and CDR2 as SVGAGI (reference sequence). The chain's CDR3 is CASSSIPQPQHF.

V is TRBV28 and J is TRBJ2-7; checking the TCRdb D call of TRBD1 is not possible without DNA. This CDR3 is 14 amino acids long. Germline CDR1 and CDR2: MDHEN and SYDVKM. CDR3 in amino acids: CASSFAGGGYEQYF.

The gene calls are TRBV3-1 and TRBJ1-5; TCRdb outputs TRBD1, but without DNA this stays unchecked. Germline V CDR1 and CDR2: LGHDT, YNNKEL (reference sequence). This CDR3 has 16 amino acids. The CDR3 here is CASSRVRGHSNQPQHF.

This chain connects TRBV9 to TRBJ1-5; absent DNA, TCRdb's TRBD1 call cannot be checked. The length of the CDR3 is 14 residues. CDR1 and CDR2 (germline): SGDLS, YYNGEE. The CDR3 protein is CASSLGGNNQPQHF.

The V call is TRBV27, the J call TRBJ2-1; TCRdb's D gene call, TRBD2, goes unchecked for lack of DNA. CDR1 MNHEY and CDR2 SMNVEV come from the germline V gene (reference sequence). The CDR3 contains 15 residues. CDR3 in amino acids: CASSFSRGGRNEQFF.

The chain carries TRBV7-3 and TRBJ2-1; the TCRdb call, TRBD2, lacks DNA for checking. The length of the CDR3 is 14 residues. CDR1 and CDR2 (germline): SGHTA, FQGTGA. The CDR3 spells CASSLMGGGAEQFF.

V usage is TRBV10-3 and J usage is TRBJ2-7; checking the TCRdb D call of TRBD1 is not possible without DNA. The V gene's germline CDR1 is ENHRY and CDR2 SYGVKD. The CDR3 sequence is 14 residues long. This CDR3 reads CAISESGRVYEQYF.

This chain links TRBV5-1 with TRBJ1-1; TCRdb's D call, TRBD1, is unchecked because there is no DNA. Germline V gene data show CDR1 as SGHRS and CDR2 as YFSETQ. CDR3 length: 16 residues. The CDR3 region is CASSLAVSGNNTEAFF.

The CDR3 loop is CASSYSRAGGTDTQYF. The chain carries TRBV6-5 and TRBJ2-3. Germline values: CDR1 MNHEY, CDR2 SVGAGI. The CDR3 has 16 residues.

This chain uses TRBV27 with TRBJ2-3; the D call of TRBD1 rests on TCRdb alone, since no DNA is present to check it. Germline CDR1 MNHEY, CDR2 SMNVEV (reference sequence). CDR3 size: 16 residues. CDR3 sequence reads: CASSPYEGGPATTQYF.

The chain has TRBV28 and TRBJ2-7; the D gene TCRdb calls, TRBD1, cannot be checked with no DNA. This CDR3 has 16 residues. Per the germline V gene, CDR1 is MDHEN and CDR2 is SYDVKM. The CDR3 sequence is CASSFSARNLGYEQYF.

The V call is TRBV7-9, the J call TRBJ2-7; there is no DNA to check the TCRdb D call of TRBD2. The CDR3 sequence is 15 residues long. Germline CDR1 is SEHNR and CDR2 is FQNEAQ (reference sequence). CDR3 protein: CASSFRLAGGSEQYF.

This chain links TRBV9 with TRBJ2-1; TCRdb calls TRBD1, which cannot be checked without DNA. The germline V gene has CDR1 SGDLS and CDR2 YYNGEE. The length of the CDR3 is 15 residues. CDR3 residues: CASSGFWDGHNEQFF.

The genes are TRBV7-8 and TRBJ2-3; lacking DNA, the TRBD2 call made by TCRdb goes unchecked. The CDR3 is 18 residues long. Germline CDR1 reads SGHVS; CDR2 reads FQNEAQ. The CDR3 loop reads CASSHGSSTGASTDTQYF. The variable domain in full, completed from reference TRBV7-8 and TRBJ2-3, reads GAGVSQSPRYKVAKRGQDVALRCDPISGHVSLFWYQQALGQGPEFLTYFQNEAQLDKSGLPSDRFFAERPEGSVSTLKIQRTQQEDSAVYLCASSHGSSTGASTDTQYFGPGTRLTVL.

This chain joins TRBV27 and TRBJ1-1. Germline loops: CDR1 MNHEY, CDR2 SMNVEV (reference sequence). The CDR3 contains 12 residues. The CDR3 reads CASGSMATEAFF.

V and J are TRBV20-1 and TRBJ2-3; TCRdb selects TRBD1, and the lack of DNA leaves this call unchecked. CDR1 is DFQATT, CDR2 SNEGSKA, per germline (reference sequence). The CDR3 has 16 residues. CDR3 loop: CSASRSRAGGTDTQYF.